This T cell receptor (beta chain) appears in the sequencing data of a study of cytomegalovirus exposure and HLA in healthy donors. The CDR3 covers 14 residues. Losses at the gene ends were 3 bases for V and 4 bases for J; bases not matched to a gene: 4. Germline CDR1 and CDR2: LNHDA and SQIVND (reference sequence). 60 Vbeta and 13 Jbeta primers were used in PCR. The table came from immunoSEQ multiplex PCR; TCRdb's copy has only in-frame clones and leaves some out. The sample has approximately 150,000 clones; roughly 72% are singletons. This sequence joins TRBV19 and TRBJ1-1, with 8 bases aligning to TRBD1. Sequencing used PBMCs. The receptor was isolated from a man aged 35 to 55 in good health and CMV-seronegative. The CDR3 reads CASSMDRVGTEAFF. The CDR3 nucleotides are TGTGCCAGTAGTATGGACAGGGTGGGCACTGAAGCTTTCTTT.